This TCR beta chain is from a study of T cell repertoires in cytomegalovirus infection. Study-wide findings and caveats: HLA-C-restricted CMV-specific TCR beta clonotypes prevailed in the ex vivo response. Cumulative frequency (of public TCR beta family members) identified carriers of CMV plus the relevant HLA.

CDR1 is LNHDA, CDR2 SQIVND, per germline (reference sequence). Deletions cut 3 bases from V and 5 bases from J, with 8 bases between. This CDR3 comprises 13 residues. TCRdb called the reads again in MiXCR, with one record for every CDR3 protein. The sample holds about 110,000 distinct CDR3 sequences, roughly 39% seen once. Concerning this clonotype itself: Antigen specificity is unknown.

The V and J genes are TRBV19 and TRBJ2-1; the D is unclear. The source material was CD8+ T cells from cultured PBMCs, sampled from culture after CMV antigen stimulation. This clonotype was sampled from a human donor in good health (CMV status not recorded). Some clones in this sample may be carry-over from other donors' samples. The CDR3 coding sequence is TGTGCCAGTAGTATCAGTGAAAACAATGAGCAGTTCTTC. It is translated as CASSISENNEQFF.